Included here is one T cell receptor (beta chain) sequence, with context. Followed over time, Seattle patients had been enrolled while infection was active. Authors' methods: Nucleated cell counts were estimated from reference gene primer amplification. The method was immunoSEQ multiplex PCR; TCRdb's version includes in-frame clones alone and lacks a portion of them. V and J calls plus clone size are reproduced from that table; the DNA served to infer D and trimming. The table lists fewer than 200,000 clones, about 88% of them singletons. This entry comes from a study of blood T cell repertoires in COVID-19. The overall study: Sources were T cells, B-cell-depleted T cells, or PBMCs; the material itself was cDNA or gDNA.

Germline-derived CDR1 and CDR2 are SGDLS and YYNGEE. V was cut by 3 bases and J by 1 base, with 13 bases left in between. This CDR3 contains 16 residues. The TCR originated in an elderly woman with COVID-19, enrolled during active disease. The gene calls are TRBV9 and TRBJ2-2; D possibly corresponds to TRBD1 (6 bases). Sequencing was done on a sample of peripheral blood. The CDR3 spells CASSATGTQNTGELFF. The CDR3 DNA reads TGTGCCAGCAGCGCCACCGGGACACAGAACACCGGGGAGCTGTTTTTT.